This TCR beta chain stems from a study of blood T cell repertoires in COVID-19. Study-wide context: The cDNA or gDNA used as material had been derived from T cells, B-cell-depleted T cells, or PBMCs.

CDR3 size: 11 residues. V dropped 7 bases and J dropped 6 bases, with 9 bases sitting between them. Per germline, CDR1 SEHNR and CDR2 FQNEAQ (reference sequence). The authors' processing: Amplification of reference gene primers was used by the study to estimate nucleated cell counts. Clones were read by immunoSEQ multiplex PCR, and TCRdb kept only the in-frame ones, dropping some. V and J calls and clone size are given by that table; D and trimming were obtained from the DNA. The data contain approximately 190,000 clones, roughly 80% of them singletons. Input material: peripheral blood. The TCR was taken from an older woman with COVID-19, enrolled during active disease. The rearrangement joins TRBV7-9 to TRBJ1-2; D is possibly TRBD1 (5 bases). The CDR3 region is CASTGADGYTF. The CDR3 DNA sequence: TGTGCCAGCACCGGGGCGGATGGCTACACCTTC. Drawing the rest from reference TRBV7-9 and TRBJ1-2, the complete variable domain is DTGVSQNPRHKITKRGQNVTFRCDPISEHNRLYWYRQTLGQGPEFLTYFQNEAQLEKSRLLSDRFSAERPKGSFSTLEIQRTEQGDSAMYLCASTGADGYTFGSGTRLTVV.